This section outlines one T cell receptor (beta chain) sequence together with its context. Its cognate antigen is unknown. Control samples were healthy donors' buffy coats. The data stem from a study of STAT5B mutations in CD4+ large granular lymphocyte leukemia. Points from the study as a whole: Compared with healthy controls (2/35), patient top clones favored TRBV06 (8/27).

CDR3 length equals 11 residues. Per germline, CDR1 MGHDK and CDR2 SYGVNS. The assay was immunoSEQ multiplex PCR, and TCRdb's table has in-frame clones only and misses some. The table has 35,000 or so clones, around 89% seen once. Specimen: CD4+ T cells from blood buffy coats. The TCR comes from a human donor in good health. This chain joins TRBV25-1 and TRBJ2-5; a possible D gene is TRBD1 (6 bases). The better agreement between TRBJ2-7 and the DNA end casts doubt on the J call. The CDR3 bases are TGTGCCAGCACGGGACATAACGAGCAGTACTTC. Translation: CASTGHNEQYF.